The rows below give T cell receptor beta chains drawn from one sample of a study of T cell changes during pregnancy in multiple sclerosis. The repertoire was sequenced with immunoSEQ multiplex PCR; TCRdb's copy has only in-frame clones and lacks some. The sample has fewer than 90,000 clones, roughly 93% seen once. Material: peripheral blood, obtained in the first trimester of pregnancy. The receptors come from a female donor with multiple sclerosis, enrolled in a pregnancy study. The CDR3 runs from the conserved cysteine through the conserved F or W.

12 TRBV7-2 CASSSKGTGAFF
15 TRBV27 CASRRGSGSNQPQHF
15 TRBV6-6 CAAIGSAGGPGGYTF
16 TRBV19 CASSQLRGQGTSEAFF
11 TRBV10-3 CAIRRGTEAFF
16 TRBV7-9 CASSLVVGAADYEQYF
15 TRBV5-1 CASSPEGGPTGELFF
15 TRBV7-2 CASSALTGRVTPLHF
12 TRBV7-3 CASSLGDNEQFF
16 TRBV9 CASSVGGGAPGDTQYF
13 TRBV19 CASSIIMNTEAFF
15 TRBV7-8 CASSLIDSSSYEQYF
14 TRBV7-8 CASSPTPYNSPLHF
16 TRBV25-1 CASSDTGGIGTGELFF
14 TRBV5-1 CASSSVEGPYEQYF
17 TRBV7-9 CASSSSAGTSDYNEQFF
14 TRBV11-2 CASSVDRVSYEQYF
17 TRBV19 CASSKGLAGANTGELFF
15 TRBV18 CASSPQGIDGNTIYF
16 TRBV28 CASSPLPGQGVDEQFF
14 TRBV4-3 CASSQDTSNTEAFF
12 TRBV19 CASSPHRGVAFF
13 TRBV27 CASSLRFSYEQYF
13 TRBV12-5 CASGPPSTDTQYF
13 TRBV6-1 CASSEGQSNTIYF
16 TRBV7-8 CASSLILAGDRAEQYF
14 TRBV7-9 CASSLDRGLYEQYF
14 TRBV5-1 CASSLGVGGNEQFF